The source of this T cell receptor beta chain is a study of shared clonotypes between healthy human individuals (TCRdb year 2020). Context from the whole study: The cohort included three men and two women between 18 and 49 years of age. Each donor's leukapheresis produced roughly between roughly 0.9 and 8.9 billion PBMCs. Different laboratories and diverse techniques were used to prepare libraries and sequence TCR repertoires, to increase sequencing depth and limit assay-specific biases. Per donor, three plates each were used for CD4 naive and CD4 memory, two for CD8 naive, and one for CD8 memory. The study deeply sequenced blood TCR repertoires of several healthy adults to estimate repertoire size and the extent of clonotype sharing between individuals. Findings and caveats that apply to the study as a whole: Across several donors, 5% to 6% of naive CD4, around 3.5% of naive CD8, roughly 2.2% of memory CD4, and roughly 0.41% of memory CD8 clonotypes were shared. Pairwise subsampling indicated that sequencing depth was expected to affect the degree of clonotype sharing among donors. The genetic and exposure-history diversity represented was limited by the small number of donors. Estimated clonotype richness was generally larger for naive than for memory subsets. Even with the large sequencing depth, rarefaction of the sorted-subset datasets indicated that sequencing was incomplete. Clonotypes shared by all four sorted-subset donors showed higher generation probabilities than non-shared clonotypes. Sampling was limited to blood, and TCR repertoires in tissue likely differ from TCR repertoires in blood.

Comments on this clone: Its antigen has not been determined. No base quality values were provided; no much bigger clone lies one nucleotide off. The sample carries other DNA sequences with the same CDR3.

CDR1 and CDR2, looked up from the germline V gene, are MDHEN and SYDVKM. The CDR3 has 13 amino acids, counting the end cysteine and phenylalanine. Only CDR3 DNA is held: 39 bases, read in frame from base 1. V is pared back by 3 bases and J by 3 bases, with 9 bases lying between the germline termini. The donors were healthy, HIV-negative adults who had no recently reported acute infections or vaccinations. Every donor was a Caucasian adult residing in Nashville, Tennessee, USA. Magnetic negative selection was used to enrich CD4+ T cells, after which naive cells were positively selected on CD45RA and the negative fraction became the memory subset. After blood collection by leukapheresis, PBMCs were isolated using Ficoll-Histopaque density gradient centrifugation and then cryopreserved in the vapor phase of liquid nitrogen. Analytical flow cytometry was used to check the purity and quantity of each magnetically sorted T cell population. From each sorted fraction, genomic DNA was isolated and quantified by UV absorbance on a Nanodrop 2000c.

Using the deep immunoSEQ assay, multiplex PCR amplified TCR CDR3 regions from genomic DNA. For each cell subset, the extracted genomic DNA was distributed evenly across all wells of several immunoSEQ 96-well plates, and each plate served as one replicate. For sorted subsets, each replicate PCR was loaded with roughly 200 ng genomic DNA, equivalent to 32,000 or so T cell genomes. Purified libraries were quantified with a Qubit 3.0 fluorometer, sized on a Bioanalyzer 2100, and re-quantified with the KAPA Library Quantification kit. Every immunoSEQ 96-well plate was sequenced on a separate single-read 150-cycle Illumina NextSeq 550 flow cell. The authors processed their data as follows. Because the immunoSEQ output held only junctional sequences and lacked quality scores, the filtering could not match the filtering applied to full-length reads. To assign V/J genes and CDR3, sequences were annotated using PyIR, a Python wrapper for IgBLAST v1.9, with IMGT germline references. Reads were filtered out if the reads had weak V/J assignments (E-value above 1e-6), no CDR3, stop codons, out-of-frame junctions, or ambiguous translated residues. V3J clonotypes were defined as sequences sharing the same inferred V gene, J gene, and CDR3 amino acid sequence. Percentage overlap between repertoires was calculated by dividing the number of shared unique clonotypes by the size of the smaller repertoire. RTK rarefaction, the Chao1 estimator, and Recon v2.1 estimates of unobserved clonotypes were used to assess repertoire richness. Generation probabilities were computed with OLGA for all TCRbeta clonotypes obtained by the gDNA method from several donors. Not all clones reach the TCRdb copy of this immuneACCESS table, which keeps in-frame sequences only. Checked studies attribute under half of the gap to unresolved V genes and leave the rest unexplained. V and J calls and clone size come straight from that table; D and trimming were deduced from the DNA. The table for this sample lists 2.3 million or so clones; more than 85% of them were counted only once. The top ten constitute 0.35% to 0.45% of the sample.

Material for sequencing was naive CD4+ T cells from PBMCs. According to the study, the label for this sample's cell subset or site signals: CD45RA+ positively selected. This TCR derives from a young man in good health. Some clones in this sample may be carry-over from other donors' samples. In this chain, TRBV28 is recombined with TRBJ2-7, with the identity of the D gene unclear. The DNA reads TGTGCCAGCAGTTTGGCTCGGATCTACGAGCAGTACTTC. Its coded protein is CASSLARIYEQYF.